This T cell receptor beta chain was observed in a study of identical twins. Study results and limitations: The abundant beta clonotypes from cord blood had fewer insertions, and memory repertoires had none of this. Conclusions relied on cross-sectional statistical analysis, not following the same donors. Sequences that were beta out-of-frame showed weaker excess twin sharing. Models underestimated how often monozygotic twins shared out-of-frame TCR alpha.

CDR1 and CDR2 (germline): MNHEY, SMNVEV (reference sequence). V lost 3 bases, J lost 3 bases, and 13 bases stayed unmatched. The CDR3 sequence is 17 residues long. This clonotype was counted only a few times. The antigen is not known. TCRdb itself ran the 5' RACE reads through MiXCR, one entry per CDR3 protein. This sample has about 550,000 distinct CDR3 sequences, with 20% to 25% found just once. The same sample was also used in a study of yellow fever vaccine responses in identical twins.

This receptor was taken from a woman under 30 in good health. The chain carries TRBV27 and TRBJ2-7; 8 bases match TRBD1. The specimen was CD4+ T cells sorted from blood. CDR3 region: CASSLVTGGIRIYEQYF. In DNA, the CDR3 is TGTGCCAGCAGTTTGGTCACAGGGGGGATCAGGATCTACGAGCAGTACTTC.